This T cell receptor (beta chain) is from a study of T cell repertoires in aging, cancer and after chemotherapy. With 3 bases removed from V and 6 bases from J, the gap between germline ends came to 19 bases. From germline, CDR1 is KGHSH and CDR2 LQKENI. CDR3 length: 16 amino acids. A mixed TRB-A/B primer pool amplified rearranged TRB by multiplex touch-down PCR. TCRdb used MiXCR to reprocess the multiplex PCR reads, holding one entry per CDR3 protein. The table lists fewer than 4,500 distinct CDR3 sequences, just under 40% of them singletons, with more than 3% in the top ten. The template was genomic DNA from peripheral blood, not RNA.

Material for sequencing was blood. The chain has TRBV18 and TRBJ2-3; D possibly corresponds to TRBD2 (5 bases). This receptor was identified in a human donor with a blood cancer. Here the CDR3 DNA reads TGTGCCAGCTCACCCCCACCTAGCAGCCCTCCGGATACGCAGTATTTT. It specifies CASSPPPSSPPDTQYF.